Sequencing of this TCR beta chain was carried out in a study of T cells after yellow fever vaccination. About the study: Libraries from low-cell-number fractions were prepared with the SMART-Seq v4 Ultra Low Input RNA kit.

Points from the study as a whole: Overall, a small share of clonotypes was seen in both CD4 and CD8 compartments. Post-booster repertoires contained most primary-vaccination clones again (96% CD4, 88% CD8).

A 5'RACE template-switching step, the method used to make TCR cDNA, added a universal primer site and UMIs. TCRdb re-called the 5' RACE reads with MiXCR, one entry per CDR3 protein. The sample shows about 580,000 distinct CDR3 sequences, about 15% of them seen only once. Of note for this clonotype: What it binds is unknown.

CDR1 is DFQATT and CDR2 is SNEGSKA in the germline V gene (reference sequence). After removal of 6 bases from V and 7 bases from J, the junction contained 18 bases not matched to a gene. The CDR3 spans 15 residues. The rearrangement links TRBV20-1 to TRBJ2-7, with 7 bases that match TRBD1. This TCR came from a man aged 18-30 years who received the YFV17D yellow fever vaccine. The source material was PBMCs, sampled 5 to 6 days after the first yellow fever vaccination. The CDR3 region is CSAPLWTNQGVEQYV. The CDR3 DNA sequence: TGCAGTGCCCCACTATGGACAAACCAGGGGGTTGAGCAGTACGTC.